This TCR beta chain emerged from a study of blood T cell repertoires in COVID-19. Study details: Nucleic acid was either cDNA or gDNA, and it came from T cells, B-cell-depleted T cells, or PBMCs.

With 0 bases removed from V and 1 base from J, the gap between germline ends came to 4 bases. This CDR3 comprises 13 residues. Germline CDR1 reads SGHKS; CDR2 reads YYEKEE (reference sequence). The authors' processing: By means of reference gene primer amplification, nucleated cell counts were estimated. Clones were read by immunoSEQ multiplex PCR, and TCRdb kept only the in-frame ones, dropping some. That table supplies the V and J calls and clone size; D and trimming were determined from the DNA. Among just under 150,000 clones, 75% to 90% were seen once, and the ten largest hold approximately 5%. Notes on this clone: The sample carries other DNA sequences with the same CDR3.

Sequenced: peripheral blood. The clonotype comes from a human donor in a cohort sampled during active COVID-19. This chain links TRBV5-5 with TRBJ1-1; D is undetermined. CDR3 sequence reads: CASSLGGNTEAFF. The CDR3 bases are TGTGCCAGCAGCTTGGGCGGGAACACTGAAGCTTTCTTT. The variable domain in full, completed from reference TRBV5-5 and TRBJ1-1, reads DAGVTQSPTHLIKTRGQQVTLRCSPISGHKSVSWYQQVLGQGPQFIFQYYEKEERGRGNFPDRFSARQFPNYSSELNVNALLLGDSALYLCASSLGGNTEAFFGQGTRLTVV.